The clone carrying this TCR beta chain showed up just once. Assay execution proceeded at the deep level. TCRdb's copy holds only in-frame clones and misses some; the assay was immunoSEQ multiplex PCR. Among roughly 2.4 million clones listed, approximately 94% were seen once. The data are from a study of shared clonotypes between healthy human individuals. V lost 6 bases, J lost 4 bases, and 18 bases lay in between. Germline V gene sequence: CDR1 SGHVS, CDR2 FQNEAQ. This CDR3 spans 15 amino acids. Sequencing was performed on naive CD4+ T cells sorted from blood. As to subset: CD45RA+ positively selected. This chain uses TRBV7-8 with TRBJ1-1; maybe TRBD1 (5 bases). This TCR derives from a man aged 18-30 years in good health. The CDR3 here is CASSMKGMVVTEAFF. The CDR3 DNA is TGTGCCAGCAGTATGAAGGGGATGGTTGTCACTGAAGCTTTCTTT.